This T cell receptor beta chain emerged from a study of cytomegalovirus exposure and HLA in healthy donors. The PCR employed 60 Vbeta primers together with 13 Jbeta primers. The table came from immunoSEQ multiplex PCR; TCRdb's copy has only in-frame clones and leaves some out. The data hold about 160,000 clones, with almost 80% observed a single time. Every donor was a healthy person donating bone marrow. Whereas donors were nominally healthy upon sampling, unrecorded immune exposures were probable. This CDR3 is built from 15 residues. CDR1 GTSNPN and CDR2 SVGIG come from the germline V gene (reference sequence). V lost 0 bases and J lost 1, with 11 bases in between.

Sample: PBMCs. V usage is TRBV30 and J usage is TRBJ2-3, with D possibly matching TRBD2 (5 bases). This receptor was taken from a man aged 25 to 40 in good health and CMV-seronegative. The CDR3 spells CAWSVLRAGTDTQYF. CDR3 coding DNA: TGTGCCTGGAGTGTACTGAGGGCGGGCACAGATACGCAGTATTTT.